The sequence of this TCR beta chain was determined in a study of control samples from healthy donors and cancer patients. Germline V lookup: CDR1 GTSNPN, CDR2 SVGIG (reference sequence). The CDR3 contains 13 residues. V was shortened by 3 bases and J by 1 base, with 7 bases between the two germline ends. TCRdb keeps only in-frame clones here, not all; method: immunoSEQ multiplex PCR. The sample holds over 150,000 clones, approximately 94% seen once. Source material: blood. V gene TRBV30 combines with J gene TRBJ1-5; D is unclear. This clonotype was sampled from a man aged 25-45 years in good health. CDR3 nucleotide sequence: TGTGCCTGGAGCAGTTCGAGCAATCAGCCCCAGCATTTT. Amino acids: CAWSSSSNQPQHF. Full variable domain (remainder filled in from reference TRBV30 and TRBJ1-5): SQTIHQWPATLVQPVGSPLSLECTVEGTSNPNLYWYRQAAGRGLQLLFYSVGIGQISSEVPQNLSASRPQDRQFILSSKKLLLSDSGFYLCAWSSSSNQPQHFGDGTRLSIL.